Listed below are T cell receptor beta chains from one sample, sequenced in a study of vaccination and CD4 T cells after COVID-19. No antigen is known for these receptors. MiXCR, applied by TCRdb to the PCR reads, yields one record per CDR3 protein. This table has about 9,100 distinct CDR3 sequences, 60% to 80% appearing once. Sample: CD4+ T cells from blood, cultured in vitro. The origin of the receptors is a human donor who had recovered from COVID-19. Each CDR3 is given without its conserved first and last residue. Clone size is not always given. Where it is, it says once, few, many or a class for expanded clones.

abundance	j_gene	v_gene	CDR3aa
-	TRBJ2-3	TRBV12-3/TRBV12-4	ASSLPGMAQY
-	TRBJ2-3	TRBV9	ASSGGASMYTDTQY
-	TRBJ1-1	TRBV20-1	SARDPPPLINTEAF
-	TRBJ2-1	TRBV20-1	SAESGNKNEQF
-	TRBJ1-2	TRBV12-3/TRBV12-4	ASSLGRRLANYGYT
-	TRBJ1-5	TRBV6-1	ASSEQGLGNQPQH
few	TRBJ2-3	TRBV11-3	ASSLTSGTDTQY
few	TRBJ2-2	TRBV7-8	ASSPVGGNTGELF
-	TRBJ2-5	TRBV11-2	ASSLPGAWETQY
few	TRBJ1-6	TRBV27	ASCRDRGPNSPLH
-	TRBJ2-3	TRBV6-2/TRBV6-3	ASRRDSTDTQY
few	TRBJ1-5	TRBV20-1	SAYRLGQKNQPQH
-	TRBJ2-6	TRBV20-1	SARDRGGTSGANVLT
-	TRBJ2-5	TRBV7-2	ASSLGGGAPETQY
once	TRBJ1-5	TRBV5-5	ASSWGVQGQPQH
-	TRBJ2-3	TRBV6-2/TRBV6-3	ASSPRTDTQY
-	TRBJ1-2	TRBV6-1	ASSEADRAGYT
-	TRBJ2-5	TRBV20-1	SASDGTQETQY
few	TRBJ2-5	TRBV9	ASSVAGLGEETQY
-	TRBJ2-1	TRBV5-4	ASGSGRDNEQF
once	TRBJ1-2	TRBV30	AWKTVNGYT
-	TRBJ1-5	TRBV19	ASSPGQSNQPQH
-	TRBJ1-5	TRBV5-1	ASSLGGVHQPQH
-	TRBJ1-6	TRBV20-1	SAMGTGGFYNSPLH
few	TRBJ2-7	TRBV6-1	ASSESTVAYEQY
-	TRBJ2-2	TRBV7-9	ASSLVSAGELF
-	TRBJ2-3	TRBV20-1	SALNAGGTDTQY
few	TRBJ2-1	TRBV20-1	SAASGSGYNEQF
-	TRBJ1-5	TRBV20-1	SAIRGGSNQPQH
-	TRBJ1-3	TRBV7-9	ASSPRVSSGNTIY
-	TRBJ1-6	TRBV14	ASSQAPGYNSPLH